This T cell receptor beta chain is drawn from a study of blood T cell repertoires in COVID-19. Study context: Acute-phase and convalescent COVID-19 samples originated in the United States, Italy and Spain. T cells, B-cell-depleted T cells, or PBMCs provided the cDNA or gDNA that served as material.

A remark on this clone: The DNA is omitted, as the CDR3 cannot be located on it reliably, and the CDR3 follows TCRdb's listing.

Germline V CDR1 and CDR2: SEHNR, FQNEAQ (reference sequence). 17 amino acids form the CDR3, both terminal residues included. In the original processing: Amplifying reference gene primers gave estimates of nucleated cell counts. Using immunoSEQ multiplex PCR, the repertoire was profiled, and TCRdb retains in-frame clones only, with some absent. V, J and clone size are taken as reported in that table, and D and trimming were inferred from the DNA itself. The table includes over 150,000 clones, around 85% detected once. Each recovered donor of Cohort 3 presented with two negative PCRs, clearance, or symptom resolution.

Material: PBMCs or T cells enriched from blood (not recorded which). The clonotype comes from a man aged 35-49 years who had recovered from COVID-19. The V gene is TRBV7-9, the J gene TRBJ2-1; the table's D call, TRBD2, was not checked against the DNA. The CDR3 loop is CASSFGAGLAGGREQFF.